A single sample gave rise to the 10 T cell receptor beta chains below, sequenced in a study of control samples from healthy donors and cancer patients. TCRdb's table, derived via immunoSEQ multiplex PCR, lists solely in-frame clones and lacks some. The sample has 190,000 or so clones; 80% to 95% are singletons. The sequenced sample consisted of blood. The receptors here all came from a man younger than 35 in good health.

The DNA for the CDR3 is TGTGCCAGCAGCTTCGCGATCCAGCGAACATTCCACGAGCAGTACTTC. Protein product: CASSFAIQRTFHEQYF. The chain links TRBV5-8 to TRBJ2-7; no definite D call. Germline lookup yields CDR1 SGHTS and CDR2 YDEGEE. The CDR3 sequence is 16 residues long. V dropped 2 bases and J dropped 5 bases, with 20 bases sitting between them.

The chain links TRBV2 to TRBJ1-1, with TRBD1 identical over 8 bases. Germline V gene data show CDR1 as SNHLY and CDR2 as FYNNEI. The V segment lost 4 bases and the J segment 3 bases; nucleotides outside the gene matches: 7. The length of the CDR3 is 15 residues. In nucleotides, the CDR3 is TGTGCCAGCAGTGGCCCAGGGGGCGTGGACACTGAAGCTTTCTTT. Amino acids: CASSGPGGVDTEAFF.

The genes are TRBV5-6 and TRBJ1-5, with D possibly being TRBD1 (6 bases). This CDR3 spans 14 amino acids. Germline V CDR1 and CDR2: SGHDT, YYEEEE. V lost 2 bases and J lost 4, with 10 bases in between. CDR3 loop: CASSLGQQNQPQHF. In DNA form, the CDR3 reads TGTGCCAGCAGCTTAGGACAGCAGAATCAGCCCCAGCATTTT.

The V and J genes are TRBV15 and TRBJ2-3, with 10 bases aligning to TRBD1. From germline, CDR1 is LNHNV and CDR2 YYDKDF (reference sequence). V lost 5 bases to trimming and J lost 4 bases; unmatched junction nucleotides: 6. The CDR3 loop spans 15 amino acids. The CDR3 bases are TGTGCCACCAGCTCTCCCGGGACAGGGGCAGATACGCAGTATTTT. It is translated as CATSSPGTGADTQYF.

The chain is built from TRBV2 and TRBJ1-1; perhaps TRBD1 as D (5 bases). Looked up from germline, CDR1 is SNHLY and CDR2 is FYNNEI. The CDR3 is 14 amino acids. The V gene lost 4 bases and the J gene lost 4 bases, with 13 bases spanning the gap. CDR3 DNA: TGTGCCAGCAGTGCAGGGTTTCGGGGCACTGAAGCTTTCTTT. This gives the protein CASSAGFRGTEAFF.

V gene TRBV2 combines with J gene TRBJ1-1; 10 bases agree with TRBD1. The CDR3 loop spans 13 amino acids. The germline gives CDR1 SNHLY, CDR2 FYNNEI. Germline trimming cut 9 bases from V and 4 bases from J; bases unmatched to any gene: 5. The CDR3 DNA is TGTGCCAGACGGACAGGGGGTTTCACTGAAGCTTTCTTT. Protein product: CARRTGGFTEAFF.

The chain is built from TRBV10-3 and TRBJ1-3, with no clear D. Germline CDR1 ENHRY, CDR2 SYGVKD. Trimming removed 5 bases from V and 0 bases from J, with 8 bases in between. The CDR3 loop spans 14 amino acids. The DNA of the CDR3 is TGTGCCATCAGTAAGATGAGCTCTGGAAACACCATATATTTT. Residues: CAISKMSSGNTIYF.

The sample holds one count of this clone. The chain is built from TRBV21-1 and TRBJ1-2. TRBV21-1 represents a pseudogene. The CDR3 sequence is 16 residues long. The CDR3 sequence: CASSKRVGHWTRGYTF. The DNA for the CDR3 is TGTGCCAGCAGCAAACGAGTGGGACACTGGACTAGGGGCTACACCTTC.

The chain links TRBV5-5 to TRBJ1-5; D is uncertain. CDR3 size: 15 residues. Per germline, CDR1 SGHKS and CDR2 YYEKEE (reference sequence). The V end was cut by 4 bases, the J end by 2 bases, with 13 bases between. CDR3 DNA: TGTGCCAGCAGCGTGGGCCAGCTGCGCAATCAGCCCCAGCATTTT. It codes for CASSVGQLRNQPQHF.

This rearrangement joins TRBV6-5 to TRBJ2-7, with TRBD2 identical over 10 bases. There are 15 residues in the CDR3. Looked up from germline, CDR1 is MNHEY and CDR2 is SVGAGI. V dropped 10 bases and J dropped 0; count of bases not matched to a gene: 9. The CDR3 sequence: CAILLPSGGSYEQYF. CDR3 DNA sequence: TGTGCCATTCTCCTACCTAGCGGGGGCTCCTACGAGCAGTACTTC.